This record concerns one TCR beta chain sequence. Its target is not known. This record comes from a study of T cells expressing NK-cell markers. Points from the study as a whole: As a fraction of CD8+ T cells, dominant NKG2C+ clonotypes reached about 1.0-7.0% in more than five donors. HCMV specificity of expanded NKG2C+ T cell clones remained unclear.

The CDR3 totals 11 residues. TCRdb processed the 5' RACE reads again and assigns one entry to each CDR3 protein, with no DNA. The table for this sample gives hundreds of thousands of distinct CDR3 sequences. This clonotype was obtained from a man between 18 and 29 years old in good health. V usage is TRBV12-3 or TRBV12-4 and J usage is TRBJ1-1. Sequencing was performed on blood T cells: a sorted CD56 or NKG2C T cell subset, CD4+ or CD8+ T cells, or bulk PBMC T cells (not recorded which). CDR3 region: CASRRAYGAFF.